The TCR beta chain described here comes from a study of T-cell memory formation after mild COVID-19. This clonotype was counted between two and nine times. The germline V and J ends were trimmed by 3 bases and 4 bases, with 5 bases remaining between them. The length of the CDR3 is 12 residues. Germline V lookup: CDR1 KGHSH, CDR2 LQKENI. TCRdb analysed the 5' RACE reads with MiXCR anew, one entry per CDR3 protein. The repertoire holds about 420,000 distinct CDR3 sequences, with about a quarter as singletons. The sample consisted of PBMCs or a T cell subset sorted from them (not recorded which). This rearrangement joins TRBV18 to TRBJ2-3; no clear D gene. The source is an adult woman who had mild COVID-19 (a few samples of this study predate the infection). Cell type and time point are not known. The CDR3 loop reads CASSPVSDTQYF. In DNA, the CDR3 is TGTGCCAGCTCACCTGTTTCAGATACGCAGTATTTT.